This record looks at one TCR beta chain sequence and its context. This CDR3 spans 16 amino acids. Germline V CDR1 and CDR2: SNHLY, FYNNEI. Trimming took off 4 bases at V and 3 bases at J, with 18 bases between the two ends. The data belong to a study of T cell changes during pregnancy in multiple sclerosis. Here immunoSEQ multiplex PCR was the method, and the copy in TCRdb shows in-frame clones only, minus some. This sample has approximately 88,000 clones; 90% to 95% occur once, and the top ten carry less than 2.5%. This specimen consisted of peripheral blood, obtained in the third trimester of pregnancy. J is TRBJ1-1 and V is TRBV2; tentatively, D is TRBD1 (6 bases). The TCR comes from a female donor with multiple sclerosis, enrolled in a pregnancy study. CDR3 in amino acids: CASSAARGKGDTEAFF. In DNA, the CDR3 is TGTGCCAGCAGTGCGGCCAGGGGCAAAGGGGACACTGAAGCTTTCTTT. The complete variable domain, with remaining parts taken from reference TRBV2 and TRBJ1-1, reads EPEVTQTPSHQVTQMGQEVILRCVPISNHLYFYWYRQILGQKVEFLVSFYNNEISEKSEIFDDQFSVERPDGSNFTLKIRSTKLEDSAMYFCASSAARGKGDTEAFFGQGTRLTVV.